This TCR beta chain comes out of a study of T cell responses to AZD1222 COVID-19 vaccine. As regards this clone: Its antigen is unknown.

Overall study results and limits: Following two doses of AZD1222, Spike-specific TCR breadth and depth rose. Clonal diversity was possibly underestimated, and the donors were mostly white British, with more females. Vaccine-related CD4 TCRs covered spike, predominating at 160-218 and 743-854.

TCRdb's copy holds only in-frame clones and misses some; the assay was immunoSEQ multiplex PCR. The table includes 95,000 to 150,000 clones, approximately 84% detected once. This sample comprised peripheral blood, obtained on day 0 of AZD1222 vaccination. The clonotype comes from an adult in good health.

The CDR3 here is CASSYSKQGNTEAFF. In DNA form, the CDR3 reads TGTGCCAGCAGTTACTCGAAACAGGGGAACACTGAAGCTTTCTTT. The chain couples TRBV6-5 to TRBJ1-1; possibly TRBD1 for D (6 bases). Trimming took 0 bases from V and 1 from J, leaving 9 bases between them. The CDR3 runs to 15 residues. Germline CDR1 MNHEY, CDR2 SVGAGI.